These 25 T cell receptor beta chains originate from one sample sequenced in a study of blood T cells in healthy people across ages. For the second PCR, which ran for roughly 6 to 12 cycles, a sample-barcoded 5' primer and a J-beta primer mix were used. TCRdb reprocessed the 5' RACE reads via MiXCR and lists one record per CDR3 protein. Here the sample spans around 500,000 distinct CDR3 sequences, 25% to 35% being singletons. The data were also submitted as part of a second study, on T cells of mothers and their children.

The material sequenced was blood. Receptors originate from a boy aged 2 to 9 in good health.

The table lists this clonotype with a few counts. This sequence joins TRBV12-3 or TRBV12-4 and TRBJ2-5, with 9 bases aligning to TRBD2. The CDR3 sequence is 14 residues long. V shed 8 bases and J 1 base; nucleotides not matched to a gene: 5. The CDR3 loop reads CASGLAGTQETQYF. CDR3 bases: TGTGCCAGCGGTCTAGCGGGGACCCAAGAGACCCAGTACTTC.

The chain carries TRBV27 and TRBJ2-7; TRBD2 matches 10 bases. The ends lost 0 bases at V and 0 bases at J; junction bases unmatched: 5. There are 17 residues in the CDR3. Germline CDR1 reads MNHEY; CDR2 reads SMNVEV (reference sequence). CDR3 coding DNA: TGTGCCAGCAGTTTATCTCAACTAGCGGGGAGCTCCTACGAGCAGTACTTC. Translating gives CASSLSQLAGSSYEQYF.

The V and J genes are TRBV12-3 or TRBV12-4 and TRBJ1-2; tentative D call: TRBD1 (5 bases). This CDR3 region has 14 residues. V lost 0 bases and J lost 5, with 10 bases in between. Here the CDR3 reads CASSLAGTPYGYTF. The CDR3 DNA follows: TGTGCCAGCAGTTTAGCCGGGACTCCTTATGGCTACACCTTC.

The gene calls are TRBV12-3 or TRBV12-4 and TRBJ2-3; TRBD2 aligns across 13 bases. V lost 6 bases to trimming and J lost 7 bases; unmatched junction nucleotides: 4. The CDR3 totals 14 residues. CDR3 nucleotide sequence: TGTGCCAGCAGCACAGGGACTAGCGGGAATACGCAGTATTTT. Protein: CASSTGTSGNTQYF.

This chain connects TRBV20-1 to TRBJ2-3, with D possibly being TRBD1 (5 bases). V lost 3 bases to trimming and J lost 6 bases, with 7 bases between them. Per germline, CDR1 DFQATT and CDR2 SNEGSKA (reference sequence). This CDR3 region has 11 residues. The DNA of the CDR3 is TGCAGTGCTAGCAGGGCCGATACGCAGTATTTT. Residues: CSASRADTQYF.

This chain uses TRBV12-3 or TRBV12-4 with TRBJ2-5, with 8 nucleotides matching TRBD1. The CDR3 sequence is 15 residues long. The trim removed 1 base at V and 7 bases at J, leaving 8 bases unmatched. The DNA of the CDR3 is TGTGCCAGCAGTTTAGTAGGACAGGGTTTTGGGACCCAGTACTTC. Its translation: CASSLVGQGFGTQYF.

V usage is TRBV3-1 and J usage is TRBJ1-4; 8 bases line up with TRBD1. CDR1 is LGHDT, CDR2 YNNKEL, per germline (reference sequence). V was clipped by 0 bases and J by 8 bases; unmatched bases: 2. The CDR3 spans 14 residues. Written as DNA, the CDR3 is TGTGCCAGCAGCCAAGAGGACAGGGACGAAAAACTGTTTTTT. This translates into CASSQEDRDEKLFF.

This chain uses TRBV19 with TRBJ1-4; D is uncertain. Trimming removed 5 bases at V and 7 bases at J, with 11 bases between. Germline CDR1 reads LNHDA; CDR2 reads SQIVND (reference sequence). The length of the CDR3 is 13 residues. Written as DNA, the CDR3 is TGTGCCAGTAGTGTCAGAGTTGGTGAAAAACTGTTTTTT. This codes for CASSVRVGEKLFF.

The rearrangement uses TRBV19 and TRBJ1-5; no firm D call. The CDR3 totals 13 residues. Trimming removed 5 bases at V and 4 bases at J, with 9 bases between. Germline CDR1 reads LNHDA; CDR2 reads SQIVND (reference sequence). The CDR3 here is CASSAEPNQPQHF. CDR3 DNA: TGTGCCAGTAGTGCGGAACCAAATCAGCCCCAGCATTTT.

This clonotype occurred a few times. This rearrangement joins TRBV7-9 to TRBJ2-7; 9 bases align to TRBD2. The CDR3 sequence is 17 residues long. CDR1 and CDR2 from the germline V gene are SEHNR and FQNEAQ (reference sequence). V dropped 5 bases and J dropped 2; count of bases not matched to a gene: 13. The CDR3 bases are TGTGCCAGCAGCACGACGGGAGGAGCGGGGGGAACCTACGAGCAGTACTTC. Its protein is CASSTTGGAGGTYEQYF.

This clonotype was seen a handful of times. At one end the junction does not follow the germline gene, possibly because of a read error. The chain combines TRBV7-9 with TRBJ2-5; TRBD2 might be the D (5 bases). The CDR3 has 13 residues. The germline V gene encodes CDR1 SEHNR and CDR2 FQNEAQ (reference sequence). This CDR3 is CASSLDSEEAQYF. The CDR3 nucleotides are TGTGCCAGCAGCTTGGACTCTGAAGAGGCCCAGTACTTC.

The chain uses TRBV7-9 and TRBJ1-2, with D maybe TRBD1 (5 bases). CDR3 length: 15 residues. Per the germline V gene, CDR1 is SEHNR and CDR2 is FQNEAQ (reference sequence). With 4 bases removed from V and 1 base from J, the gap between germline ends came to 13 bases. The CDR3 loop reads CASSSMKGLNYGYTF. DNA for the CDR3: TGTGCCAGCAGCTCGATGAAGGGGCTTAACTATGGCTACACCTTC.

This clonotype was picked up a small number of times. The CDR3 reads CSAGGYNEQFF. The CDR3 DNA reads TGCAGTGCTGGGGGCTACAATGAGCAGTTCTTC. The chain couples TRBV20-1 to TRBJ2-1; D is tentatively TRBD1 or TRBD2 (5 bases each). V was trimmed by 5 bases and J by 3 bases, leaving 5 bases between them. The V gene's germline CDR1 is DFQATT and CDR2 SNEGSKA (reference sequence). The CDR3 runs to 11 residues.

This clonotype has a handful of counts. This chain's CDR3 is CAISAGAGRAEETQYF. CDR3 nucleotides: TGTGCCATCAGTGCCGGCGCAGGGAGGGCCGAAGAGACCCAGTACTTC. V usage is TRBV10-3 and J usage is TRBJ2-5, with 7 bases fitting TRBD2. The CDR3 extends over 16 amino acids. From germline, CDR1 is ENHRY and CDR2 SYGVKD. The V segment lost 4 bases and the J segment 3 bases; nucleotides outside the gene matches: 11.

A few counts support this clonotype. The chain combines TRBV15 with TRBJ2-2; possibly TRBD2 for D (6 bases). The V end lost 4 bases, the J end lost 0 bases, and 12 bases lay between the germline ends. The CDR3 has 16 residues. CDR1 is LNHNV and CDR2 is YYDKDF in the germline V gene (reference sequence). CDR3 bases: TGTGCCACCAGCAAGACTAGGGGCGCGAACACCGGGGAGCTGTTTTTT. It encodes CATSKTRGANTGELFF. The full variable domain, in which reference TRBV15 and TRBJ2-2 provide the parts outside the CDR3, is DAMVIQNPRYQVTQFGKPVTLSCSQTLNHNVMYWYQQKSSQAPKLLFHYYDKDFNNEADTPDNFQSRRPNTSFCFLDIRSPGLGDTAMYLCATSKTRGANTGELFFGEGSRLTVL.

V and J are TRBV7-2 and TRBJ1-6; D uncertain. Trimming took off 5 bases at V and 10 bases at J, with 21 bases between the two ends. The germline gives CDR1 SGHTA, CDR2 FQGNSA. This CDR3 region has 16 residues. In DNA form, the CDR3 reads TGTGCCAGCAGCACCCGGGGTGGGCGGGGAGAATCACCCCTCCACTTT. Protein: CASSTRGGRGESPLHF.

The chain employs TRBV7-2 and TRBJ2-5, with a possible D match to TRBD1 (6 bases). V lost 8 bases to trimming and J lost 1 base, with 11 bases between them. There are 13 residues in the CDR3. CDR1 is SGHTA and CDR2 is FQGNSA in the germline V gene. This CDR3 is CASGGGRQETQYF. The CDR3 DNA follows: TGTGCCAGCGGGGGCGGCCGCCAAGAGACCCAGTACTTC.

This clonotype was counted a few times. The V call is TRBV3-1, the J call TRBJ1-5; weak D call: TRBD1 (5 bases). V was cut by 0 bases and J by 0 bases, with 9 bases left in between. Germline CDR1 reads LGHDT; CDR2 reads YNNKEL (reference sequence). This CDR3 contains 16 residues. CDR3 loop: CASSQDSGYSNQPQHF. CDR3 bases: TGTGCCAGCAGCCAAGACTCAGGGTATAGCAATCAGCCCCAGCATTTT.

The V gene is TRBV7-9, the J gene TRBJ2-1; D is uncertain. Trimming removed 0 bases at V and 7 bases at J, with 10 bases between. Germline CDR1 is SEHNR and CDR2 is FQNEAQ (reference sequence). CDR3 length: 14 residues. The CDR3: CASSLALEGNEQFF. CDR3 nucleotides: TGTGCCAGCAGCTTAGCTCTAGAAGGGAATGAGCAGTTCTTC.

The sample holds many counts of this clonotype. The chain employs TRBV12-3 or TRBV12-4 and TRBJ1-1; D unclear. V was shortened by 6 bases and J by 3 bases, with 14 bases between the two germline ends. CDR3 size: 14 residues. The DNA of the CDR3 is TGTGCCAGCAGCCCATCAGGATGGGACACTGAAGCTTTCTTT. It codes for CASSPSGWDTEAFF.

This clonotype was seen a handful of times. The gene calls are TRBV6-6 and TRBJ2-1, with 9 bases aligning to TRBD2. V lost 4 bases, J lost 5 bases, and 6 bases stayed unmatched. The CDR3 covers 15 residues. Looked up from germline, CDR1 is MNHNY and CDR2 is SVGAGI (reference sequence). The CDR3, as DNA: TGTGCCAGCAGTTTACTAGCGGGCGATAACAATGAGCAGTTCTTC. Translation: CASSLLAGDNNEQFF.

This clonotype was detected a few times. This chain joins TRBV27 and TRBJ2-4; 9 bases are shared with TRBD1. There are 14 residues in the CDR3. Germline V lookup: CDR1 MNHEY, CDR2 SMNVEV (reference sequence). Trimming at V came to 6 bases and at J to 9 bases, leaving 9 bases not matched to a gene. The CDR3 sequence is CASSARDREAIQYF. CDR3 sequence (DNA): TGTGCCAGCAGCGCCCGGGACAGGGAGGCCATTCAGTACTTC.

The genes are TRBV2 and TRBJ1-2, with D uncertain. The CDR3 length is 13 residues. Germline CDR1 is SNHLY and CDR2 is FYNNEI. Trimming removed 3 bases from V and 8 bases from J, with 13 bases in between. CDR3 sequence: CASSDGQAYGYTF. The CDR3 DNA is TGTGCCAGCAGTGACGGGCAAGCTTACGGCTACACCTTC.

This clonotype has only a few counts. The chain is built from TRBV29-1 and TRBJ2-1; TRBD2 matches 10 bases. Germline V gene sequence: CDR1 SQVTM, CDR2 ANQGSEA. V gave up 4 bases and J gave up 8 bases; unmatched junction bases: 5. CDR3 length equals 13 residues. The CDR3 DNA reads TGCAGCGTTGGTTCCAGCGGGGGGGATGAGCAGTTCTTC. Amino acid sequence: CSVGSSGGDEQFF.

A few counts support this clonotype. J is TRBJ2-5 and V is TRBV7-8; tentatively, D is TRBD1 or TRBD2 (6 bases each). The DNA end is a closer match to TRBJ2-7, so the J assignment may be wrong. The CDR3 length is 19 residues. The germline V gene encodes CDR1 SGHVS and CDR2 FQNEAQ. The CDR3 reads CASSLSYVVRGLPFYEQYF. DNA of the CDR3: TGTGCCAGCAGCTTGTCATACGTGGTCCGGGGGCTCCCCTTCTACGAGCAGTACTTC.